The source of this T cell receptor beta chain is a study of shared clonotypes between healthy human individuals. CDR3 size: 18 residues. Germline V gene data show CDR1 as SGHAT and CDR2 as FQNNGV. With 4 bases clipped from V and 0 bases from J, the junction kept 13 bases outside the gene matches. The sample holds one count of this clone. Here immunoSEQ multiplex PCR was the method, and the copy in TCRdb shows in-frame clones only, minus some. The sample includes around 2,000,000 clones, around 93% of them seen just once. Terminally differentiated effector memory CD45RA+ cells were excluded from the naive CD8 cells, which were CD45RO-negative and positively selected for CCR7.

V gene TRBV11-2 combines with J gene TRBJ2-7; 9 bases match TRBD1. Sequenced: naive CD8+ T cells from PBMCs. This TCR was recovered from a man younger than 35 in good health. Some clones in this sample may be carry-over from other donors' samples. The CDR3 loop is CASSSRTGAGFSSYEQYF. The CDR3 DNA sequence: TGTGCCAGCAGCTCCCGGACAGGGGCGGGTTTCTCCTCCTACGAGCAGTACTTC.